This T cell receptor (beta chain) was identified during a study of blood T cell repertoires in COVID-19. Study-wide background: The samples span acute and convalescent COVID-19 from the United States, Italy and Spain. PBMCs, B-cell-depleted T cells, or T cells provided the cDNA or gDNA that made up the material.

There are 12 residues in the CDR3. Per germline, CDR1 MDHEN and CDR2 SYDVKM. Deletions cut 6 bases from V and 13 bases from J, with 17 bases between. Source study methods: Estimated nucleated cell counts came from reference gene primer amplification. Libraries were prepared by immunoSEQ multiplex PCR; TCRdb keeps only in-frame clonotypes and omits some of them. That table gives V, J and clone size, and the DNA gave D and trimming. The sample includes under 90,000 clones, over 80% of them seen just once. V and J are TRBV28 and TRBJ2-3; D is possibly TRBD2 (6 bases). The source is a woman of 80 years or more with active or convalescent COVID-19. The specimen was peripheral blood. CDR3 protein: CASSRPFGGKYF. CDR3 bases: TGTGCCAGCAGCCGTCCATTCGGGGGAAAGTATTTT. Supplemented by reference TRBV28 and TRBJ2-3, the full variable domain reads DVKVTQSSRYLVKRTGEKVFLECVQDMDHENMFWYRQDPGLGLRLIYFSYDVKMKEKGDIPEGYSVSREKKERFSLILESASTNQTSMYLCASSRPFGGKYFGPGTRLTVL.